What follows is one T cell receptor (beta chain) and its context. CDR3 length: 14 amino acids. Germline values: CDR1 KGHSH, CDR2 LQKENI. V lost 6 bases to trimming and J lost 4 bases, with 16 bases between them. This sample was included in a study of T-cell memory formation after mild COVID-19. Across the study: The study found TCR clusters largely donor specific.

TCRdb reprocessed the 5' RACE reads via MiXCR and lists one record per CDR3 protein. Altogether under 400,000 distinct CDR3 sequences are present, roughly 21% being singletons, with the ten largest covering approximately 12%. The genes are TRBV18 and TRBJ2-7; no clear D gene. The sequence came from an adult woman who had mild COVID-19 (a few samples of this study predate the infection). Cell type and time point are not known. The sample taken for sequencing was PBMCs or a T cell subset sorted from them (not recorded which). CDR3 amino acids: CASSPSGYKYEQYF. In DNA form, the CDR3 reads TGTGCCAGCTCTCCCAGTGGGTATAAATACGAGCAGTACTTC.